The 2 T cell receptor beta chains below all came from one sample that was sequenced in a study of OX40 agonist ivuxolimab in advanced cancers. This table comes from immunoSEQ multiplex PCR, and its TCRdb copy is limited to in-frame clones, with some not included. The sample carries around 45,000 clones, 77% recorded once. The input for sequencing was CD4+ or CD8+ T cells sorted from blood, taken in a trial of the OX40 agonist ivuxolimab. These TCRs come from an adult with an advanced solid tumor such as melanoma, head and neck, liver or kidney cancer.

V is TRBV28 and J is TRBJ2-5; D is ambiguous. Trimming removed 2 bases from V and 3 bases from J, with 10 bases in between. The germline V gene encodes CDR1 MDHEN and CDR2 SYDVKM. The CDR3 is 14 amino acids. CDR3 DNA sequence: TGTGCCAGCAGTTTAGGGCACAGAAAAGAGACCCAGTACTTC. Its translation: CASSLGHRKETQYF.

The DNA of the CDR3 is TGTGCCAGCCGCGGTAGGGGTCCGAACACTGAAGCTTTCTTT. It is translated as CASRGRGPNTEAFF. This chain joins TRBV28 and TRBJ1-1; perhaps TRBD1 as D (5 bases). CDR3 size: 14 residues. Germline V lookup: CDR1 MDHEN, CDR2 SYDVKM. The V and J ends lost 8 bases and 1 base respectively, with 14 bases between them.